This entry concerns a single T cell receptor beta chain. Its antigen remains unknown. This sample stems from a study of blood T cells in healthy people across ages. Study-level results: Naive CD4+ cell counts and diversity both ran higher in long-lived than in aged donors.

The CDR3 has 16 amino acids. CDR1 and CDR2 from the germline V gene are SGHRS and YFSETQ. The V end was cut by 0 bases, the J end by 2 bases, with 13 bases between. The use of a sample-barcoded 5' primer and a J-beta primer mix characterized a second PCR of 7 to 11 cycles. TCRdb called the 5' RACE reads again in MiXCR, with one record for every CDR3 protein. The table has more than 550,000 distinct CDR3 sequences, roughly 20% seen once. This TCR came from a man aged 70-80 years in good health. The V gene is TRBV5-1, the J gene TRBJ2-3; possible D gene TRBD1, 5 bases. Sequencing was done on a sample of blood. Here the CDR3 DNA reads TGCGCCAGCAGCTTGGGGGGCCAACCTTTCACAGATACGCAGTATTTT. Its protein product is CASSLGGQPFTDTQYF.